This TCR beta chain was recorded in a study of STAT5B mutations in CD4+ large granular lymphocyte leukemia. The study, taken as a whole, reports: Higher CD4+ than CD8+ T-LGLL clonality might reflect small sample size.

Some clones are missing from TCRdb's copy, which holds only in-frame ones; the method was immunoSEQ multiplex PCR. The sample includes 30,000 to 40,000 clones, 69% seen only once; the top ten take under 3.5%. With regard to this clone: Its antigen remains unknown.

Germline CDR1 and CDR2: GTSNPN and SVGIG (reference sequence). Trimming took off 4 bases at V and 3 bases at J, with 14 bases between the two ends. CDR3 length: 14 amino acids. Sequencing used CD4+ T cells from blood buffy coats. This receptor was taken from a human donor in good health. The chain links TRBV30 to TRBJ2-3; a possible D gene is TRBD2 (5 bases). CDR3 loop: CAWKWAGGTDTQYF. The CDR3 bases are TGTGCCTGGAAATGGGCCGGCGGGACAGATACGCAGTATTTT.